The next 32 T cell receptor beta chains were all read from a single sample in a study of tumor-infiltrating lymphocytes in primary liver carcinoma. The investigators made TCR beta cDNA from roughly 460 ng total RNA, using a constant-region primer. It was through three nested multiplex PCR rounds of slightly modified ARM-PCR that TCR beta libraries arose. The first two PCR rounds, roughly 11 cycles each, used TRBV1-TRBV30 forward primers and a C-beta reverse primer. One entry per CDR3 protein results from TCRdb running MiXCR on the multiplex PCR reads. The sample lists 300,000 to 350,000 distinct CDR3 sequences; approximately 65% were seen once. The researchers obtained blood RNA from unsorted whole blood and also extracted germline DNA. The sequenced sample was peripheral blood. The receptors derive from a man aged 40-50 years with primary liver carcinoma and hepatitis B virus infection.

The V and J genes are TRBV5-1 and TRBJ2-1, with TRBD2 matching over 11 bases. The CDR3 totals 13 residues. In germline, CDR1 is SGHRS, CDR2 YFSETQ. Trimming removed 6 bases from V and 6 bases from J; junction bases left unmatched: 2. CDR3 protein: CASTGTSGNEQFF. The CDR3 DNA reads as TGCGCCAGCACAGGGACTAGCGGCAATGAGCAGTTCTTC.

About this clonotype itself: A much larger clone sits a single nucleotide away, making a read error possible. V and J are TRBV6-2 or TRBV6-3 and TRBJ2-3, with a tentative D call TRBD1 (6 bases). This CDR3 spans 14 amino acids. CDR1 MNHEY and CDR2 SVGEGT come from the germline V gene. DNA for the CDR3: TGTGCCAGCACCAGTGGGGGCGGCACAGATACGCAGTGTTTT. It is translated as CASTSGGGTDTQCF.

This clonotype turned up a few times. The chain has TRBV5-4 and TRBJ1-5; D unclear. The CDR3 extends over 13 amino acids. The germline V and J ends were trimmed by 3 bases and 2 bases, with 6 bases remaining between them. The V gene's germline CDR1 is SGHNT and CDR2 YYREEE (reference sequence). The CDR3 region is CASSSNRNQPQHF. As DNA, the CDR3 is TGTGCCAGCAGCTCCAACCGCAATCAGCCCCAGCATTTT.

This clonotype was seen a handful of times. The chain links TRBV12-3 or TRBV12-4 to TRBJ1-4; the match to TRBD1 covers 7 bases. There are 15 residues in the CDR3. V shed 0 bases and J 5 bases; nucleotides not matched to a gene: 3. CDR3 sequence reads: CASSLARDRNEKLFF. CDR3 coding DNA: TGTGCCAGCAGTTTAGCGCGGGACAGAAATGAAAAACTGTTTTTT.

About this clonotype: One end of the junction is discordant with germline, which a read error may explain. CDR3 protein: CAGSLGQGAYEQYF. The CDR3 DNA follows: TGTGCCGGCAGCTTGGGACAGGGAGCCTACGAGCAGTACTTC. The chain carries TRBV5-6 and TRBJ2-7, with 9 nucleotides matching TRBD1. Germline CDR1 SGHDT, CDR2 YYEEEE. The CDR3 has 14 residues.

Worth noting for this clonotype: The junction does not match germline at one end; this may be a read error. The chain employs TRBV6-5 and TRBJ1-6, with TRBD1 as a possible D gene (5 bases). CDR1 is MNHEY and CDR2 is SVGAGI in the germline V gene. The CDR3 sequence is 16 residues long. CDR3 nucleotides: TGTGCCAGCAGTCGAGGGGTCGGGGCCTATAATTCATCCCTCCACTTT. It encodes CASSRGVGAYNSSLHF.

This clonotype was seen once. Germline and junction disagree at one end, which may indicate a read error. V and J are TRBV4-1 and TRBJ1-2, with D possibly being TRBD1 (5 bases). This CDR3 is built from 14 residues. CDR1 MGHRA and CDR2 YSYEKL come from the germline V gene. This CDR3 is CANSLQDWNYGYTF. CDR3 bases: TGCGCCAACAGCCTACAGGACTGGAACTATGGCTACACCTTC.

Remarks on this clonotype: A much larger clone lies one base from this, so it may be a read error. CDR3 region: CASSPGTGGAGYF. The CDR3 DNA sequence: TGTGCCAGCAGTCCCGGGACAGGGGGCGCGGGGTACTTC. The chain is built from TRBV6-6 and TRBJ2-4; 12 positions match TRBD1. J lost 15 bases, V lost 5 bases, and 8 bases had no gene match. Germline V gene data show CDR1 as MNHNY and CDR2 as SVGAGI (reference sequence). There are 13 residues in the CDR3.

The chain couples TRBV11-2 to TRBJ2-5; D remains unclear. This CDR3 has 18 amino acids. Per germline, CDR1 SGHAT and CDR2 FQNNGV. V lost 1 base, J lost 3 bases, and 21 bases lay in between. CDR3 nucleotide sequence: TGTGCCAGCAGCTTAGCGAGGCTATCCCTAGGAATAAAAGAGACCCAGTACTTC. Protein sequence: CASSLARLSLGIKETQYF.

This clonotype was found once. The genes are TRBV16 and TRBJ2-5, with D possibly TRBD1 on 6 matching bases. CDR3 length: 18 residues. The V end lost 6 bases, the J end lost 2 bases, and 25 bases lay between the germline ends. Germline V gene sequence: CDR1 KGHSY, CDR2 FQNENV. For the CDR3, the DNA is TGTGCCAGCAGTCGAAATTTCCAGACAGGAATGTCGCAAGAGACCCAGTACTTC. Its protein is CASSRNFQTGMSQETQYF.

Concerning this clonotype itself: A read error is likely, as this CDR3 ends without the conserved phenylalanine or tryptophan. No DNA is shown, since the ends of the CDR3 on it are uncertain; the CDR3 is the one TCRdb lists. The V call is TRBV11-3, the J call TRBJ2-7; the tabulated D call, TRBD1, remains unverified against the DNA. Ends included, the CDR3 has 18 residues. The germline V gene has CDR1 SGHNT and CDR2 YENEEA. CDR3 protein: CASSLELSVVGRAYEQHL.

On this clonotype: Relative to the germline gene, one junction end is altered; a read error may explain this. The CDR3 DNA follows: TGTGCCAGCTGCTTAGAAGGGACGGATCACTACAATGAACAGTTCTTC. It is translated as CASCLEGTDHYNEQFF. The chain recombines TRBV11-2 with TRBJ2-1; D may match TRBD1 or TRBD2 (5 bases each). Germline assignment: CDR1 SGHAT and CDR2 FQNNGV. The length of the CDR3 is 16 residues.

Notes on this clonotype: A much larger clone differs from this one at a single base, so this may be a read error. This rearrangement joins TRBV6-6 to TRBJ2-1; TRBD2 matches at 7 bases. Trimming at V came to 11 bases and at J to 8 bases, leaving 15 bases not matched to a gene. The CDR3 totals 14 residues. Germline CDR1 and CDR2: MNHNY and SVGAGI (reference sequence). CDR3 nucleotides: TGTGCCGGTAAGTCCTGGCGGGAGTACGATGAGCAGTTCTTC. This sequence encodes CAGKSWREYDEQFF.

As for this clonotype: This may be a read error, as it is one base from a much larger clone. V usage is TRBV6-2 or TRBV6-3 and J usage is TRBJ2-1, with 13 bases aligning to TRBD2. Looked up from germline, CDR1 is MNHEY and CDR2 is SVGEGT. Trimming took 1 base from V and 8 from J; bases not matched to a gene: 20. The CDR3 loop spans 21 amino acids. The chain's CDR3 is CASSYFPPVPTSGRIGDEQFF. The CDR3 DNA sequence: TGTGCCAGCAGTTACTTTCCCCCGGTTCCGACTAGCGGGAGGATTGGCGATGAGCAGTTCTTC.

This clonotype appeared once. J is TRBJ2-7 and V is TRBV11-3, with a tentative D call TRBD1 (7 bases). Trimming stripped 6 bases from V and 12 bases from J, with 24 bases between. Germline CDR1 is SGHNT and CDR2 is YENEEA. The CDR3 length is 14 residues. CDR3 coding DNA: TGTGCCAGCAGGGAACAGGGGATGGACTACGAGTGGTACTTC. This sequence encodes CASREQGMDYEWYF.

To note about this clonotype: Relative to the germline gene, one junction end is altered; a read error may explain this. The rearrangement links TRBV5-4 to TRBJ2-6; tentatively, D is TRBD1 (5 bases). The CDR3 has 14 residues. Germline loops: CDR1 SGHNT, CDR2 YYREEE (reference sequence). CDR3 sequence: CASSALSGAKVLTF. In DNA, the CDR3 is TGTGCCAGCAGCGCACTCTCTGGGGCCAAAGTCCTGACTTTC.

Note on this clonotype: This may stem from a read error, because a much larger clone lies one nucleotide away. The chain is built from TRBV6-1 and TRBJ2-7, with 11 bases that match TRBD2. The CDR3 is 13 amino acids. Per the germline V gene, CDR1 is MNHNS and CDR2 is SASEGT. V was clipped by 10 bases and J by 7 bases; unmatched bases: 9. This CDR3 reads CANTYSGGGEQYF. The CDR3 region has the DNA TGTGCCAACACATATAGCGGGGGGGGGGAGCAGTACTTC.

In the case of this clonotype: A read error is possible here, since a much larger clone lies one base away. This chain connects TRBV4-3 to TRBJ1-5; D unclear. CDR3 length: 13 amino acids. CDR1 and CDR2 (germline): LGHNA, YSLEER. The CDR3 is CVSSQDSYQPQHF. The CDR3 DNA is TGCGTCAGCAGCCAAGATTCTTATCAGCCCCAGCATTTT.

About this clonotype: This may arise from a read error, as a much more abundant clone is one base away. This sequence joins TRBV10-3 and TRBJ2-6, with no clear D. Germline V gene data show CDR1 as ENHRY and CDR2 as SYGVKD. The CDR3 contains 14 residues. CDR3: CVISPDSGANVLTF. The CDR3 nucleotides are TGTGTCATCAGTCCAGACTCTGGGGCCAACGTCCTGACTTTC.

As concerns this clonotype: Given a much more abundant clone one base away, this may be a read error. V and J are TRBV10-2 and TRBJ2-1, with 8 bases lining up with TRBD2. CDR3 length: 15 amino acids. V gave up 6 bases and J gave up 5 bases; unmatched junction bases: 9. In germline, CDR1 is WSHSY, CDR2 SAAADI. CDR3 sequence (DNA): TGCGCCAGCAGCCCTCGGAGCGGGAGCCACAATGAGCAGTTCTTC. This codes for CASSPRSGSHNEQFF.

This clonotype has ten or more counts. The J gene is TRBJ2-3, the V gene TRBV10-3, with a possible D match to TRBD2 (6 bases). In germline, CDR1 is ENHRY, CDR2 SYGVKD. The CDR3 length is 13 residues. V was shortened by 10 bases and J by 5 bases, with 16 bases between the two germline ends. The CDR3 is CATAPGERDTQYF. In nucleotides, the CDR3 is TGTGCCACCGCTCCGGGAGAGCGAGATACGCAGTATTTT.

In regard to this clonotype: A clone one base away is much larger, so this may be a read error. This chain connects TRBV6-6 to TRBJ2-2; D call uncertain. Trimming pared 7 bases from V and 3 bases from J, leaving 12 bases between. CDR1 and CDR2 from the germline V gene are MNHNY and SVGAGI (reference sequence). The CDR3 spans 14 residues. CDR3 amino acids: CASTAGMDTGELFF. The CDR3 region has the DNA TGTGCCAGCACCGCTGGGATGGACACCGGGGAGCTGTTTTTT.

The CDR3 reads CAWSYGTESSPLHF. In DNA, the CDR3 is TGTGCCTGGAGTTACGGGACAGAAAGTTCACCCCTCCACTTT. The chain is built from TRBV30 and TRBJ1-6, with 7 positions matching TRBD1. With 2 bases clipped from V and 9 bases from J, the junction kept 7 bases outside the gene matches. Germline lookup yields CDR1 GTSNPN and CDR2 SVGIG (reference sequence). The CDR3 length is 14 residues. Variable domain in full (rest from reference TRBV30 and TRBJ1-6): SQTIHQWPATLVQPVGSPLSLECTVEGTSNPNLYWYRQAAGRGLQLLFYSVGIGQISSEVPQNLSASRPQDRQFILSSKKLLLSDSGFYLCAWSYGTESSPLHFGNGTRLTVT.

This clonotype was observed many times. V gene TRBV4-3 combines with J gene TRBJ2-1, with 8 bases that match TRBD2. Germline CDR1 reads LGHNA; CDR2 reads YSLEER. With 0 bases clipped from V and 3 bases from J, the junction kept 4 bases outside the gene matches. The CDR3 spans 16 residues. This CDR3 reads CASSQDAGGGYNEQFF. In DNA, the CDR3 is TGCGCCAGCAGCCAAGATGCGGGAGGCGGCTACAATGAGCAGTTCTTC.

A few counts support this clonotype. The genes are TRBV28 and TRBJ1-1; 9 positions agree with TRBD1. From germline, CDR1 is MDHEN and CDR2 SYDVKM. V lost 6 bases and J lost 5; bases outside the gene matches: 7. This CDR3 is 14 amino acids long. The CDR3 spells CASSLQGASTEAFF. In nucleotides, the CDR3 is TGTGCCAGCAGCTTACAGGGGGCGAGTACTGAAGCTTTCTTT.

To note about this clonotype: Germline and junction disagree at one end, which may indicate a read error. The rearrangement joins TRBV6-2 or TRBV6-3 to TRBJ2-7, with D tentatively TRBD2 (5 bases). Germline values: CDR1 MNHEY, CDR2 SVGEGT. There are 15 residues in the CDR3. CDR3 DNA sequence: TGTGCCAGCAGACCCCCGGGGAGCGGAGCCTACGAGCCGTACTTC. It codes for CASRPPGSGAYEPYF.

To note about this clonotype: At one of its ends the junction is not consistent with the germline gene, which may arise from a read error. The J gene is TRBJ2-3, the V gene TRBV12-3 or TRBV12-4; the match to TRBD2 covers 12 bases. CDR3 size: 17 residues. CDR3 sequence: CVSTIARTSGITDTQYF. The DNA for the CDR3 is TGTGTCAGCACCATAGCTCGGACTAGCGGGATCACAGATACGCAGTATTTT.

Comment on this clonotype: At one of its ends the junction is not consistent with the germline gene, which may arise from a read error. The genes are TRBV11-2 and TRBJ2-3; 9 nucleotides align to TRBD2. This CDR3 region has 16 residues. The V gene's germline CDR1 is SGHAT and CDR2 FQNNGV. As DNA, the CDR3 is TGTGCCAACAGCTTTCGGACTAGCGTAAGCACAGATACACAGTATTTT. Translation gives CANSFRTSVSTDTQYF.

The V gene is TRBV12-3 or TRBV12-4, the J gene TRBJ2-3; D possibly corresponds to TRBD1 (5 bases). The CDR3 is 14 amino acids. Deletions cut 6 bases from V and 2 bases from J, with 12 bases between. In DNA, the CDR3 is TGTGCCAGCAGCCTCGGACACTCCACAGATACGCAGTATTTT. Amino acid sequence: CASSLGHSTDTQYF.

A note on this clonotype: A much more abundant neighbour one base away suggests this may be a read error. The rearrangement links TRBV5-5 to TRBJ2-6; 8 bases match TRBD1. The CDR3 runs 17 residues. The germline V gene encodes CDR1 SGHKS and CDR2 YYEKEE (reference sequence). V lost 2 bases, J lost 2 bases, and 6 bases stayed unmatched. The CDR3 spells CASSLWTGLTGANVLTF. The CDR3 DNA reads TGTGCCAGCAGCTTATGGACAGGGCTTACTGGGGCCAACGTCCTGACTTTC. Combining the CDR3 with reference TRBV5-5 and TRBJ2-6 gives the whole variable domain DAGVTQSPTHLIKTRGQQVTLRCSPISGHKSVSWYQQVLGQGPQFIFQYYEKEERGRGNFPDRFSARQFPNYSSELNVNALLLGDSALYLCASSLWTGLTGANVLTFGAGSRLTVL.

This clonotype has just one count. This chain uses TRBV4-1 with TRBJ2-7, with 7 bases fitting TRBD2. After removal of 0 bases from V and 2 bases from J, the junction contained 7 bases not matched to a gene. Germline V lookup: CDR1 MGHRA, CDR2 YSYEKL. The length of the CDR3 is 16 residues. The CDR3 sequence is CASSQEWVGGTYEQYF. The CDR3 DNA follows: TGCGCCAGCAGCCAAGAGTGGGTCGGGGGGACCTACGAGCAGTACTTC.

This clonotype was seen repeatedly, ten times or more. This chain links TRBV5-1 with TRBJ2-7, with TRBD1 matching over 7 bases. The germline V gene has CDR1 SGHRS and CDR2 YFSETQ. V shed 0 bases and J 4 bases; nucleotides not matched to a gene: 1. The CDR3 is 13 amino acids. In nucleotides, the CDR3 is TGCGCCAGCAGCTTGGTACAGGGGTACGAGCAGTACTTC. It translates to CASSLVQGYEQYF.